This T cell receptor beta chain comes out of a study of tumor and adjacent non-tumor tissue in lung cancer. Study-level results: In normal lung, the top 100 clones were significantly more dominant than in tumor.

A modified ARM-PCR protocol with three rounds of nested PCR amplified TCRbeta. Using its own MiXCR run on the multiplex PCR reads, TCRdb lists one record per CDR3 protein. The sample holds approximately 90,000 distinct CDR3 sequences, 65% to 75% seen once. V lost 5 bases and J lost 5, with 6 bases in between. Germline lookup yields CDR1 SGHRS and CDR2 YFSETQ. The CDR3 has 11 amino acids. RNA was extracted from bulk tissue without any cell sorting. This clonotype occurred many times. The antigen remains unidentified. The source of this sequence is a man in his sixties with non-small cell lung cancer. Sample: lung tumor tissue. The rearrangement links TRBV5-1 to TRBJ2-3; D gene ambiguous. CDR3 DNA sequence: TGCGCCAGCAGATCTGGAGATACGCAGTATTTT. It translates to CASRSGDTQYF. Full variable domain (missing parts from reference TRBV5-1 and TRBJ2-3): KAGVTQTPRYLIKTRGQQVTLSCSPISGHRSVSWYQQTPGQGLQFLFEYFSETQRNKGNFPGRFSGRQFSNSRSEMNVSTLELGDSALYLCASRSGDTQYFGPGTRLTVL.